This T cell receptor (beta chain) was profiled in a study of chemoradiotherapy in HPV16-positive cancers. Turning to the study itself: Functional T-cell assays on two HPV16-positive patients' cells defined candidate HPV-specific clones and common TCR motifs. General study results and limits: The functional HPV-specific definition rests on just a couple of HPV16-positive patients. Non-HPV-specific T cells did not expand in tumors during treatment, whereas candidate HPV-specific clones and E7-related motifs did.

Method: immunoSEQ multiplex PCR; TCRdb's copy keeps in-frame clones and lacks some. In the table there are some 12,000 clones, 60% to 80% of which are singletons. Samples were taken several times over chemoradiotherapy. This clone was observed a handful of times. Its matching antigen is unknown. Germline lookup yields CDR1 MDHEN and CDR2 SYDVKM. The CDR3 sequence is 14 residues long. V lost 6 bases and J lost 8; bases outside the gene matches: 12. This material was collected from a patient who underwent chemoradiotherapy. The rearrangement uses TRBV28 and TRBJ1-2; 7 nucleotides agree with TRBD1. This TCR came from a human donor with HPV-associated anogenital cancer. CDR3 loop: CASSTTWDRTGYTF. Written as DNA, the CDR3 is TGTGCCAGCAGCACGACTTGGGACAGAACAGGCTACACCTTC.